These T cell receptor beta chains were read from a single sample in a study of T cells in Graves' hyperthyroidism and ophthalmopathy. TCRdb itself ran the multiplex PCR reads through MiXCR, one entry per CDR3 protein. The sample carries around 250,000 distinct CDR3 sequences, approximately 16% recorded once. Sequenced input: blood. The receptors originated from a woman younger than 30 with Graves' ophthalmopathy. Both conserved end residues are part of each CDR3. A D gene is named only where the DNA matches it firmly. Clone sizes are given selectively: once, few, many, or a class where the clone is expanded.

clone size: many; V gene: TRBV3-1; J gene: TRBJ2-3; D gene: TRBD2; CDR3 protein: CASSSGLAGGPFPDTQYF; CDR3 DNA: TGTGCCAGCAGTTCTGGACTAGCGGGGGGGCCGTTTCCCGATACGCAGTATTTT
clone size: many; V gene: TRBV27; J gene: TRBJ2-7; D gene: .; CDR3 protein: CASSRGALGSYEQYF; CDR3 DNA: TGTGCCAGCAGTCGGGGGGCCTTAGGCTCCTACGAGCAGTACTTC
clone size: many; V gene: TRBV18; J gene: TRBJ1-3; D gene: .; CDR3 protein: CASSLNNGNSGNTIYF; CDR3 DNA: TGTGCCAGCTCACTGAACAACGGGAACTCTGGAAACACCATATATTTT
clone size: many; V gene: TRBV3-1; J gene: TRBJ2-3; D gene: .; CDR3 protein: CASSQPGHSTDTQYF; CDR3 DNA: TGTGCCAGCAGCCAACCGGGACATAGCACAGATACGCAGTATTTT
clone size: many; V gene: TRBV30; J gene: TRBJ1-2; D gene: .; CDR3 protein: CAWSVSGINYGYTF; CDR3 DNA: TGTGCCTGGAGTGTAAGTGGAATTAACTATGGCTACACCTTC
clone size: .; V gene: TRBV7-3; J gene: TRBJ2-1; D gene: TRBD2; CDR3 protein: CASSLSGRYEQFF; CDR3 DNA: TGTGCCAGCAGCTTAAGCGGGAGGTATGAGCAGTTCTTC
clone size: many; V gene: TRBV20-1; J gene: TRBJ2-7; D gene: .; CDR3 protein: CSARDKVSYEQYF; CDR3 DNA: TGCAGTGCCAGAGACAAAGTGTCCTACGAGCAGTACTTC
clone size: many; V gene: TRBV7-9; J gene: TRBJ2-3; D gene: TRBD2; CDR3 protein: CASSSGTSGASGLTDTQYF; CDR3 DNA: TGTGCCAGCAGCTCTGGGACTAGCGGGGCCTCTGGCCTCACAGATACGCAGTATTTT
clone size: many; V gene: TRBV20-1; J gene: TRBJ2-1; D gene: .; CDR3 protein: CSATDRGDEQFF; CDR3 DNA: TGCAGTGCTACGGACAGAGGGGATGAGCAGTTCTTC
clone size: many; V gene: TRBV30; J gene: TRBJ1-2; D gene: TRBD1; CDR3 protein: CAWSEGAGYGYTF; CDR3 DNA: TGTGCCTGGAGTGAGGGGGCTGGGTATGGCTACACCTTC
clone size: .; V gene: TRBV11-2; J gene: TRBJ1-6; D gene: TRBD1; CDR3 protein: CASSLVAGGSPLHF; CDR3 DNA: TGTGCCAGCAGCTTAGTGGCAGGGGGTTCACCCCTCCACTTT
clone size: many; V gene: TRBV10-1; J gene: TRBJ2-7; D gene: TRBD1; CDR3 protein: CASSDRDSSYEQYF; CDR3 DNA: TGCGCCAGCAGTGACCGGGACAGTTCCTACGAGCAGTACTTC
clone size: .; V gene: TRBV5-1; J gene: TRBJ2-7; D gene: .; CDR3 protein: CASSLLPGSPEQYF; CDR3 DNA: TGCGCCAGCAGCTTGTTGCCAGGGTCACCAGAGCAGTACTTC
clone size: many; V gene: TRBV5-5; J gene: TRBJ2-7; D gene: .; CDR3 protein: CASSLRDTPYEQYF; CDR3 DNA: TGTGCCAGCAGCTTACGGGACACCCCCTACGAGCAGTACTTC
clone size: many; V gene: TRBV5-1; J gene: TRBJ2-6; D gene: .; CDR3 protein: CASSSLTSGANVLTF; CDR3 DNA: TGCGCCAGCAGCTCCCTGACAAGTGGGGCCAACGTCCTGACTTTC
clone size: .; V gene: TRBV5-4; J gene: TRBJ1-1; D gene: TRBD1; CDR3 protein: CASSLGGTGVNTEAFF; CDR3 DNA: TGTGCCAGCAGCTTGGGCGGGACAGGGGTGAACACTGAAGCTTTCTTT
clone size: many; V gene: TRBV20-1; J gene: TRBJ2-5; D gene: TRBD2; CDR3 protein: CSARDPGGGDRETQYF; CDR3 DNA: TGCAGTGCTAGAGACCCGGGGGGAGGGGATCGGGAGACCCAGTACTTC
clone size: many; V gene: TRBV7-9; J gene: TRBJ2-3; D gene: .; CDR3 protein: CASSQSRGGGTDTQYF; CDR3 DNA: TGTGCCAGCAGCCAGTCACGAGGGGGGGGGACAGATACGCAGTATTTT
clone size: many; V gene: TRBV3-1; J gene: TRBJ2-7; D gene: TRBD2; CDR3 protein: CASSQDRPSGGAVYEQYF; CDR3 DNA: TGTGCCAGCAGCCAAGATAGGCCTAGCGGGGGGGCGGTCTACGAGCAGTACTTC
clone size: .; V gene: TRBV7-2; J gene: TRBJ2-3; D gene: .; CDR3 protein: CASRLTGTSTDTQYF; CDR3 DNA: TGTGCCAGCAGATTAACAGGTACTAGCACAGATACGCAGTATTTT
clone size: many; V gene: TRBV12-3/TRBV12-4; J gene: TRBJ1-1; D gene: .; CDR3 protein: CASSWFMNTEAFF; CDR3 DNA: TGTGCCAGCAGCTGGTTCATGAACACTGAAGCTTTCTTT
clone size: many; V gene: TRBV6-2/TRBV6-3; J gene: TRBJ2-1; D gene: .; CDR3 protein: CASRWDSYNEQFF; CDR3 DNA: TGTGCCAGCAGATGGGACTCTTACAATGAGCAGTTCTTC
clone size: many; V gene: TRBV3-1; J gene: TRBJ1-1; D gene: .; CDR3 protein: CASSPGASLMNTEAFF; CDR3 DNA: TGTGCCAGCAGTCCCGGGGCCAGCCTCATGAACACTGAAGCTTTCTTT
clone size: many; V gene: TRBV7-8; J gene: TRBJ2-7; D gene: TRBD2; CDR3 protein: CASSASGLAGATYEQYF; CDR3 DNA: TGTGCCAGCAGCGCGTCCGGTCTAGCGGGGGCAACCTACGAGCAGTACTTC
clone size: many; V gene: TRBV7-9; J gene: TRBJ2-7; D gene: .; CDR3 protein: CASTDKKTGIRSLFERNEQYF; CDR3 DNA: TGTGCCAGCACCGATAAAAAAACAGGGATCCGGTCGTTGTTCGAACGTAACGAGCAGTACTTC
clone size: few; V gene: TRBV20-1; J gene: TRBJ1-5; D gene: .; CDR3 protein: CSARTQGSSQPQHF; CDR3 DNA: TGCAGTGCTAGAACCCAGGGGTCAAGTCAGCCCCAGCATTTT
clone size: many; V gene: TRBV5-1; J gene: TRBJ1-1; D gene: TRBD1; CDR3 protein: CASSLAGGDFSYTEAFF; CDR3 DNA: TGCGCCAGCAGCTTGGCAGGGGGCGACTTTTCCTACACTGAAGCTTTCTTT
clone size: many; V gene: TRBV6-1; J gene: TRBJ2-2; D gene: TRBD2; CDR3 protein: CASMRGSLFF; CDR3 DNA: TGTGCCAGCATGCGGGGGTCCCTGTTTTTT
clone size: many; V gene: TRBV7-2; J gene: TRBJ2-3; D gene: .; CDR3 protein: CASSLERLLDTQYF; CDR3 DNA: TGTGCCAGCAGCCTAGAGCGGCTTTTGGATACGCAGTATTTT
clone size: many; V gene: TRBV5-1; J gene: TRBJ1-1; D gene: .; CDR3 protein: CASSLDGAAEAFF; CDR3 DNA: TGCGCCAGCAGCTTGGATGGGGCGGCTGAAGCTTTCTTT
clone size: many; V gene: TRBV6-1; J gene: TRBJ2-7; D gene: .; CDR3 protein: CASSPLPEGEQYF; CDR3 DNA: TGTGCCAGCAGTCCACTCCCGGAGGGGGAGCAGTACTTC
clone size: many; V gene: TRBV7-9; J gene: TRBJ2-3; D gene: .; CDR3 protein: CASSLPAHTDTQYF; CDR3 DNA: TGTGCCAGCAGCTTACCGGCACACACAGATACGCAGTATTTT
clone size: many; V gene: TRBV20-1; J gene: TRBJ2-3; D gene: TRBD2; CDR3 protein: CSAMDASGATDTQYF; CDR3 DNA: TGCAGTGCTATGGACGCTAGCGGGGCAACAGATACGCAGTATTTT
clone size: many; V gene: TRBV20-1; J gene: TRBJ1-2; D gene: .; CDR3 protein: CSARDISSYGYTF; CDR3 DNA: TGCAGTGCTAGGGACATCTCCTCCTATGGCTACACCTTC
clone size: .; V gene: TRBV12-3/TRBV12-4; J gene: TRBJ2-3; D gene: .; CDR3 protein: CASRSTDTDTQYF; CDR3 DNA: TGTGCCAGCAGATCGACAGACACAGATACGCAGTATTTT
clone size: many; V gene: TRBV7-9; J gene: TRBJ2-5; D gene: TRBD1; CDR3 protein: CASSSFGQGTQETQYF; CDR3 DNA: TGTGCCAGCAGCTCGTTTGGACAGGGTACCCAAGAGACCCAGTACTTC
clone size: many; V gene: TRBV11-3; J gene: TRBJ1-1; D gene: .; CDR3 protein: CASSSRVGANTEAFF; CDR3 DNA: TGTGCCAGCAGCTCCCGGGTAGGGGCGAACACTGAAGCTTTCTTT
clone size: many; V gene: TRBV7-6; J gene: TRBJ1-2; D gene: .; CDR3 protein: CASSLSRASYGYTF; CDR3 DNA: TGTGCCAGCAGCCTCTCCAGAGCCTCATATGGCTACACCTTC
clone size: many; V gene: TRBV13; J gene: TRBJ2-1; D gene: .; CDR3 protein: CASSQASVIVYNEQFF; CDR3 DNA: TGTGCCAGCAGCCAGGCGTCGGTGATAGTATACAATGAGCAGTTCTTC
clone size: many; V gene: TRBV18; J gene: TRBJ2-7; D gene: .; CDR3 protein: CASSPETGHHYEQYF; CDR3 DNA: TGTGCCAGCTCACCAGAGACGGGACACCACTACGAGCAGTACTTC
clone size: many; V gene: TRBV9; J gene: TRBJ2-7; D gene: TRBD2; CDR3 protein: CASSELAESSYEQYF; CDR3 DNA: TGTGCCAGCAGCGAACTAGCGGAGAGCTCCTACGAGCAGTACTTC
clone size: few; V gene: TRBV6-1; J gene: TRBJ2-3; D gene: .; CDR3 protein: CASSPRVPDTQYF; CDR3 DNA: TGTGCCAGCAGCCCCAGGGTACCCGATACGCAGTATTTT
clone size: many; V gene: TRBV4-1; J gene: TRBJ1-2; D gene: TRBD1; CDR3 protein: CASSEYPGQVDGYTF; CDR3 DNA: TGCGCCAGCAGCGAATACCCGGGACAGGTGGATGGCTACACCTTC
clone size: many; V gene: TRBV19; J gene: TRBJ2-1; D gene: TRBD2; CDR3 protein: CASSQAGGINNEQFF; CDR3 DNA: TGTGCCAGTAGTCAAGCGGGGGGGATTAACAATGAGCAGTTCTTC
clone size: many; V gene: TRBV7-3; J gene: TRBJ2-1; D gene: .; CDR3 protein: CASSLTAYNEQFF; CDR3 DNA: TGTGCCAGCAGCTTAACAGCTTACAATGAGCAGTTCTTC
clone size: many; V gene: TRBV3-1; J gene: TRBJ2-3; D gene: .; CDR3 protein: CASSHTDTQYF; CDR3 DNA: TGTGCCAGCAGCCACACAGATACGCAGTATTTT
clone size: many; V gene: TRBV28; J gene: TRBJ2-1; D gene: TRBD2; CDR3 protein: CASSLIAGGDYNEQFF; CDR3 DNA: TGTGCCAGCAGTCTTATAGCGGGAGGGGACTACAATGAGCAGTTCTTC
clone size: many; V gene: TRBV10-2; J gene: TRBJ1-3; D gene: .; CDR3 protein: CASSPGHNSGNTIYF; CDR3 DNA: TGCGCCAGCAGCCCGGGACACAACTCTGGAAACACCATATATTTT
clone size: many; V gene: TRBV28; J gene: TRBJ2-7; D gene: TRBD2; CDR3 protein: CASSLTSVHEQYF; CDR3 DNA: TGTGCCAGCAGTTTAACTAGCGTCCACGAGCAGTACTTC
clone size: .; V gene: TRBV7-9; J gene: TRBJ2-1; D gene: TRBD2; CDR3 protein: CASRWVGGSSYNEQFF; CDR3 DNA: TGTGCCAGCAGATGGGTCGGCGGGAGCTCCTACAATGAGCAGTTCTTC